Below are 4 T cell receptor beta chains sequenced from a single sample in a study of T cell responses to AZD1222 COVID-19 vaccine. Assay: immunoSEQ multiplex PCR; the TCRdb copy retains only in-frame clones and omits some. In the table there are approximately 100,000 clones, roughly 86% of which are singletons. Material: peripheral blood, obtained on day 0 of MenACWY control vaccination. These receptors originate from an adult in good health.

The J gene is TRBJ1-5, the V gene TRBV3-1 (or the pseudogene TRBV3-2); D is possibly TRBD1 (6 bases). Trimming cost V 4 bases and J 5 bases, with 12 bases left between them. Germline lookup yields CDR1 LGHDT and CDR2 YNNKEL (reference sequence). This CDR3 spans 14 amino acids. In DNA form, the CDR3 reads TGTGCCAGCAGCCCGACAGGCGGTCATCAGCCCCAGCATTTT. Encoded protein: CASSPTGGHQPQHF.

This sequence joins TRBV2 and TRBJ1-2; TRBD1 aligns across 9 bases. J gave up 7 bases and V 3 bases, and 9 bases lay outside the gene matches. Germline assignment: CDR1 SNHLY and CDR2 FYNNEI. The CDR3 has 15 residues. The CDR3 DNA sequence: TGTGCCAGCAGTGAGGCGTTTGGGACAGGGAGTGGCTACACCTTC. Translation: CASSEAFGTGSGYTF.

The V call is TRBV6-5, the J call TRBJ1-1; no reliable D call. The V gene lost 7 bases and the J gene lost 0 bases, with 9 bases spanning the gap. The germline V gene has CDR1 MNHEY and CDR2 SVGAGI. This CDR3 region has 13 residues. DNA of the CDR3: TGTGCCAGCACACCAGGCCTGAACACTGAAGCTTTCTTT. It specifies CASTPGLNTEAFF.

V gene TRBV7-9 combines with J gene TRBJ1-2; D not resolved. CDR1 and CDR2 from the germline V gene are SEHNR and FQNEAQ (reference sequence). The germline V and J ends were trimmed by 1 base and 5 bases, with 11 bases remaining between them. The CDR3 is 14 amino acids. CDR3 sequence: CASSLGIGRYGYTF. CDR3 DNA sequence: TGTGCCAGCAGCTTAGGCATAGGACGTTATGGCTACACCTTC.